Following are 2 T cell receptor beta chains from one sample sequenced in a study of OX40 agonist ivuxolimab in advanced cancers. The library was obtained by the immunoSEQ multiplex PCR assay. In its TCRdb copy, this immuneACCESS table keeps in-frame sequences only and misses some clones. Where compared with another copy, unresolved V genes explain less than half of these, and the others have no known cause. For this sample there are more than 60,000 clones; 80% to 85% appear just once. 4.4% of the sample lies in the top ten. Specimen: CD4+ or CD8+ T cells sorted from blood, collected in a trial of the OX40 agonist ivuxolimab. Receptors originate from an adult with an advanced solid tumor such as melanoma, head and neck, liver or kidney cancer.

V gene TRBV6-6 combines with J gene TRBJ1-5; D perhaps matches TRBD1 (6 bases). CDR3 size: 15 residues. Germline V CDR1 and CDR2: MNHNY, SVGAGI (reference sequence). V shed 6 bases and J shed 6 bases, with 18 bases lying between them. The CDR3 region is CASSPGTRPPQPQHF. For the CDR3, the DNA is TGTGCCAGCAGCCCCGGGACACGGCCCCCTCAGCCCCAGCATTTT.

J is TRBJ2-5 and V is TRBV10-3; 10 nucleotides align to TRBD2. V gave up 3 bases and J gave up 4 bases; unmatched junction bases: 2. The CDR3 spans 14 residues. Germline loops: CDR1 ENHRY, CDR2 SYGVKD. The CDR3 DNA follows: TGTGCCATCAGTGATAGCGGGGGGCGAGAGACCCAGTACTTC. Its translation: CAISDSGGRETQYF.